This TCR beta chain was identified during a study of vaccination effects on CD4 cells after COVID-19. About the study: Within the ViraFEST assay, antigen-specific CD4+ T cells underwent expansion with viral peptide pools prior to sequencing. A density of roughly 2 million PBMC per well was used; these cells were cultured with 10 IU/ml IL-2 and 10 ug/ml peptides.

TCRdb's table, derived via immunoSEQ multiplex PCR, lists solely in-frame clones and lacks some. Here the sample spans around 30,000 clones, less than 75% being singletons. CD4+ T cell isolation took place after 10 days of culture. A half-volume exchange with IL-2 medium occurred on days 3 and 7. A note on this clone: What it recognizes is unknown.

The CDR3 loop spans 14 amino acids. J gave up 3 bases and V 1 base, and 2 bases lay outside the gene matches. Germline V gene sequence: CDR1 SGHNT, CDR2 YYREEE (reference sequence). The TCR sequence derives from a human donor who received a COVID-19 vaccine. This chain uses TRBV5-4 with TRBJ1-2, with TRBD1 identical over 8 bases. The specimen was CD4+ T cells from PBMCs cultured without peptide, collected before COVID-19 vaccination. CDR3 sequence: CASSLQGADYGYTF. CDR3 nucleotides: TGTGCCAGCAGCTTGCAGGGGGCAGACTATGGCTACACCTTC.